A single sample gave rise to the 10 T cell receptor beta chains below, sequenced in a study of blood T cells in healthy people across ages. The use of a sample-barcoded 5' primer and a J-beta primer mix characterized a second PCR of roughly 6 to 12 cycles. Each CDR3 protein gets one entry after TCRdb re-called the 5' RACE reads with MiXCR. The sample has roughly 2 million distinct CDR3 sequences, less than 50% seen once. What was sequenced was blood. These receptors all stem from a woman aged 40 to 49 in good health.

This chain uses TRBV20-1 with TRBJ2-7; a weak D match, TRBD2 (6 bases). The CDR3 length is 13 residues. The germline V gene has CDR1 DFQATT and CDR2 SNEGSKA (reference sequence). Trimming took 7 bases from V and 0 from J, leaving 13 bases between them. CDR3 sequence reads: CSVAGRISYEQYF. The CDR3 nucleotides are TGCAGTGTCGCGGGACGCATCTCCTACGAGCAGTACTTC.

This chain connects TRBV6-6 to TRBJ1-2, with TRBD1 matching over 8 bases. CDR3 length: 14 residues. Per the germline V gene, CDR1 is MNHNY and CDR2 is SVGAGI (reference sequence). With V trimmed by 5 bases and J by 6 bases, 8 bases remained unmatched. CDR3 nucleotide sequence: TGTGCCAGCAGTCGTTTTCAGGGGGCGGATGGCTACACCTTC. Translated: CASSRFQGADGYTF.

This clonotype was detected a few times. V usage is TRBV4-2 and J usage is TRBJ2-1; maybe TRBD1 (5 bases). Trimming left V 0 bases short and J 5 bases short, with 11 bases between. There are 15 residues in the CDR3. Germline V gives CDR1 LGHNA, CDR2 YNFKEQ. As DNA, the CDR3 is TGTGCCAGCAGCCAAGAAGCAGACAGAAACAATGAGCAGTTCTTC. Amino acid sequence: CASSQEADRNNEQFF.

V is TRBV7-2 and J is TRBJ2-2; D possibly corresponds to TRBD2 (6 bases). The germline gives CDR1 SGHTA, CDR2 FQGNSA. V gave up 1 base and J gave up 4 bases, with 10 bases separating them. This CDR3 contains 15 residues. CDR3 nucleotides: TGTGCCAGCAGCTTAGTTCCGGAGGGCACCGGGGAGCTGTTTTTT. This codes for CASSLVPEGTGELFF.

The V call is TRBV6-5, the J call TRBJ1-1; D possibly corresponds to TRBD1 (6 bases). Trimming took 7 bases from V and 0 from J, leaving 12 bases between them. The CDR3 totals 14 residues. CDR1 and CDR2 (germline): MNHEY, SVGAGI. CDR3 sequence: CASNSDRLNTEAFF. DNA for the CDR3: TGTGCCAGCAATTCAGACAGGCTGAACACTGAAGCTTTCTTT.

This sequence joins TRBV10-3 and TRBJ1-2; D not resolved. Germline V lookup: CDR1 ENHRY, CDR2 SYGVKD. Trimming left V 4 bases short and J 0 bases short, with 15 bases between. There are 16 residues in the CDR3. CDR3 DNA sequence: TGTGCCATCAGTGGGACCCAAGGAACAGCTAACTATGGCTACACCTTC. Protein: CAISGTQGTANYGYTF.

The table lists this clonotype with a count of one. The chain couples TRBV12-3 or TRBV12-4 to TRBJ2-4; 7 bases match TRBD2. The CDR3 contains 16 residues. J gave up 9 bases and V 4 bases, and 15 bases lay outside the gene matches. CDR3 sequence: CASSSSSRGETVIQYF. The CDR3 DNA reads TGTGCCAGCAGTTCCTCTAGTCGGGGGGAGACCGTCATTCAGTACTTC.

This chain links TRBV10-3 with TRBJ1-2, with D perhaps matching TRBD1 (6 bases). Germline assignment: CDR1 ENHRY and CDR2 SYGVKD. This CDR3 spans 13 amino acids. The V end lost 9 bases, the J end lost 6 bases, and 17 bases lay between the germline ends. The CDR3 DNA follows: TGTGCCATTTATAGGACAGACCAAAATGGCTACACCTTC. Its translation is CAIYRTDQNGYTF.

The chain carries TRBV18 and TRBJ1-2, with 8 bases matching TRBD1. The CDR3 is 16 amino acids. V lost 0 bases, J lost 3 bases, and 6 bases stayed unmatched. CDR1 and CDR2 (germline): KGHSH, LQKENI. The CDR3 sequence is CASSPPQGQADYGYTF. CDR3 nucleotide sequence: TGTGCCAGCTCACCACCGCAGGGACAGGCCGACTATGGCTACACCTTC.

V is TRBV6-5 and J is TRBJ2-1; TRBD1 aligns across 11 bases. V lost 1 base to trimming and J lost 5 bases; unmatched junction nucleotides: 7. Per the germline V gene, CDR1 is MNHEY and CDR2 is SVGAGI. This CDR3 region has 17 residues. The CDR3, as DNA: TGTGCCAGCAGTTACTGGCGGGGACAGGGGGAGAACAATGAGCAGTTCTTC. Amino acids: CASSYWRGQGENNEQFF.